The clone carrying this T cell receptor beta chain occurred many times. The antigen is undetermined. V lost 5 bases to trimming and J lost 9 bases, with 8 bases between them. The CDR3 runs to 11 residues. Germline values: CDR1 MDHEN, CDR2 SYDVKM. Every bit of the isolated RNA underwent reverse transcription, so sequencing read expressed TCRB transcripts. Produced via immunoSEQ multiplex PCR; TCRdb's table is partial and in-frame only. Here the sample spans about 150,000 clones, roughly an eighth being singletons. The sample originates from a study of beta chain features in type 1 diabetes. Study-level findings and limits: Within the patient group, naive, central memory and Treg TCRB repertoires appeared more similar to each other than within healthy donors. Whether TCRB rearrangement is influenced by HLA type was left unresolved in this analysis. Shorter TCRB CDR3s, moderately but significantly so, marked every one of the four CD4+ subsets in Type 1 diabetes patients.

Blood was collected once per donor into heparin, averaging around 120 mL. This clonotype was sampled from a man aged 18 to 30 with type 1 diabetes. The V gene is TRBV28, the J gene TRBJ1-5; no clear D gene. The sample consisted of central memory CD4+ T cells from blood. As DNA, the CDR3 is TGTGCCAGCAGTCCCCTAGGGCCCCAGCATTTT. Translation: CASSPLGPQHF.